Listed here are 10 T cell receptor beta chains from one sample, sequenced in a study of high-grade serous ovarian cancer treatment subgroups. The tumor samples were collected prior to definitive surgery or chemotherapy. Some clones are missing from TCRdb's copy, which holds only in-frame ones; the method was immunoSEQ multiplex PCR. The table records 30,000 or so clones, about 80% of them present only once. The specimen was tumor tissue. These receptors all come from a human donor with high-grade serous ovarian cancer.

V usage is TRBV6-5 and J usage is TRBJ1-5; 7 bases line up with TRBD1. The V gene end was trimmed by 7 bases and the J gene end by 2 bases; junction bases not matched to a gene: 5. Looked up from germline, CDR1 is MNHEY and CDR2 is SVGAGI. This CDR3 region has 14 residues. CDR3 in DNA: TGTGCCAGCACAGGGGGTGGGGGCAATCAGCCCCAGCATTTT. It specifies CASTGGGGNQPQHF.

This chain uses TRBV23-1 with TRBJ1-3; 7 bases agree with TRBD1. TRBV23-1 is identified as an open reading frame with a role that is uncertain. The V segment lost 9 bases and the J segment 7 bases; nucleotides outside the gene matches: 0. The CDR3 has 10 amino acids. The CDR3: CARTGNTIYF. Written as DNA, the CDR3 is TGCGCCAGGACAGGGAACACCATATATTTT.

The CDR3 protein is CASSLSAGVNEQYF. As DNA, the CDR3 is TGTGCCAGCAGTTTGTCGGCGGGAGTGAACGAGCAGTACTTC. The rearrangement uses TRBV28 and TRBJ2-7; 7 bases line up with TRBD2. V gave up 3 bases and J gave up 5 bases; unmatched junction bases: 7. The CDR3 is 14 amino acids. Germline V gene data show CDR1 as MDHEN and CDR2 as SYDVKM.

This clone was counted between two and nine times. The chain couples TRBV18 to TRBJ2-7, with D perhaps TRBD1 (5 bases). V lost 3 bases and J 4 bases, leaving 16 bases between the germline ends. Germline values: CDR1 KGHSH, CDR2 LQKENI. This CDR3 is built from 15 residues. The CDR3 protein is CASSPLAGKGYEQYF. The CDR3, as DNA: TGTGCCAGCTCACCCTTAGCAGGGAAAGGATACGAGCAGTACTTC.

J is TRBJ2-1 and V is TRBV25-1; D may be TRBD1 (7 bases). V lost 8 bases and J lost 2, with 19 bases in between. Germline V gene data show CDR1 as MGHDK and CDR2 as SYGVNS. The CDR3 runs 16 residues. CDR3 region: CASGGQGGYTYNEQFF. CDR3 DNA: TGTGCCAGCGGAGGGCAGGGGGGCTACACCTACAATGAGCAGTTCTTC.

The J gene is TRBJ1-4, the V gene TRBV11-2; no clear D. V gave up 1 base and J gave up 11 bases, with 14 bases separating them. CDR3 length equals 14 residues. Germline V CDR1 and CDR2: SGHAT, FQNNGV. In DNA form, the CDR3 reads TGTGCCAGCAGCTTAGCTCAACAGATGGGGAAACTGTTTTTT. Its translation: CASSLAQQMGKLFF.

This chain uses TRBV9 with TRBJ2-2, with TRBD1 identical over 9 bases. This CDR3 spans 18 amino acids. V lost 0 bases, J lost 2 bases, and 8 bases stayed unmatched. Germline values: CDR1 SGDLS, CDR2 YYNGEE. The DNA of the CDR3 is TGTGCCAGCAGCGTAGGAACGACGGGACAGGGTAACACCGGGGAGCTGTTTTTT. This encodes CASSVGTTGQGNTGELFF.

This clone was seen more than once but under ten times. This rearrangement joins TRBV28 to TRBJ1-5; no definite D call. Trimming took off 3 bases at V and 5 bases at J, with 17 bases between the two ends. This CDR3 has 16 residues. Germline lookup yields CDR1 MDHEN and CDR2 SYDVKM. The CDR3 is CASSLGFPNHYQPQHF. CDR3 coding DNA: TGTGCCAGCAGTTTGGGTTTCCCGAACCACTATCAGCCCCAGCATTTT.

The V and J genes are TRBV27 and TRBJ2-7, with 10 bases that match TRBD1. In germline, CDR1 is MNHEY, CDR2 SMNVEV (reference sequence). The CDR3 consists of 15 residues. The V gene end was trimmed by 0 bases and the J gene end by 5 bases; junction bases not matched to a gene: 4. CDR3 in amino acids: CASSLSWDRGDEQYF. Written as DNA, the CDR3 is TGTGCCAGCAGTTTATCCTGGGACAGGGGTGACGAGCAGTACTTC.

This chain uses TRBV30 with TRBJ2-3; D is tentatively TRBD1 or TRBD2 (5 bases each). The CDR3 has 15 amino acids. V gave up 5 bases and J gave up 1 base, with 16 bases separating them. The V gene's germline CDR1 is GTSNPN and CDR2 SVGIG (reference sequence). CDR3 bases: TGTGCCTGGGCCCTTGGGGGTACCGGCACAGATACGCAGTATTTT. It is translated as CAWALGGTGTDTQYF.